The rows below give T cell receptor beta chains drawn from one sample of a study of T cell responses to AZD1222 COVID-19 vaccine. Method: immunoSEQ multiplex PCR; TCRdb's copy keeps in-frame clones and lacks some. The sample lists 250,000 or so clones, 80% to 95% occurring once. Sequenced here: peripheral blood, sampled on day 0 of AZD1222 vaccination. Source of these receptors: an adult in good health. Each CDR3 is given with its conserved first and last residue. A D gene is named only where the DNA matches it firmly. Clone size appears in some rows only: once, few, many, or a class for an expanded clone.

V: TRBV9; D: NA; size: NA; J: TRBJ2-3; DNA: TGTGCCAGCAGCGTTACGCCGGGGCCGAGCACAGATACGCAGTATTTT; CDR3: CASSVTPGPSTDTQYF
V: TRBV5-4; D: TRBD2; size: NA; J: TRBJ2-3; DNA: TGTGCCAGCAGCTTCAATCTCGGACTAGCTACAGATACGCAGTATTTT; CDR3: CASSFNLGLATDTQYF
V: TRBV5-1; D: NA; size: NA; J: TRBJ2-7; DNA: TGCGCCAGCAGCTTGCCAGGGGGGTCCTACGAGCAGTACTTC; CDR3: CASSLPGGSYEQYF
V: TRBV7-2; D: NA; size: NA; J: TRBJ1-3; DNA: TGTGCCAGCAGCCACCCGACAGGAGGAAACACCATATATTTT; CDR3: CASSHPTGGNTIYF
V: TRBV7-8; D: NA; size: NA; J: TRBJ1-5; DNA: TGTGCCAGCAGCCATTCCAGGGAAAGGTTCAATCAGCCCCAGCATTTT; CDR3: CASSHSRERFNQPQHF
V: TRBV5-1; D: TRBD2; size: NA; J: TRBJ2-7; DNA: TGCGCCAGCAGAAGGGGACTAGCGGCTTCCTACGAGCAGTACTTC; CDR3: CASRRGLAASYEQYF
V: TRBV7-9; D: NA; size: NA; J: TRBJ2-7; DNA: TGTGCCAGCAGCTTAATGGGAGGTTCCACCTACGAGCAGTACTTC; CDR3: CASSLMGGSTYEQYF
V: TRBV5-1; D: TRBD2; size: NA; J: TRBJ2-2; DNA: TGCGCCAGCAGCTTGTCAGGGAGGGACACCGGGGAGCTGTTTTTT; CDR3: CASSLSGRDTGELFF
V: TRBV7-2; D: TRBD1; size: NA; J: TRBJ2-1; DNA: TGTGCCAGCAGCCTCGACAGGGCGAATGAGCAGTTCTTC; CDR3: CASSLDRANEQFF
V: TRBV3-1/TRBV3-2; D: NA; size: NA; J: TRBJ1-2; DNA: TGTGCCAGCAGCCCGACGCAGGGACCCGACGGCTACACCTTC; CDR3: CASSPTQGPDGYTF
V: TRBV6-5; D: TRBD1; size: NA; J: TRBJ2-5; DNA: TGTGCCAGCAGCCAAGGGGCAGGGGGAAGAGAGACCCAGTACTTC; CDR3: CASSQGAGGRETQYF
V: TRBV7-2; D: NA; size: NA; J: TRBJ2-7; DNA: TGTGCCAGCAGCTGGGTTAGTGGGATCGAGCAGTACTTC; CDR3: CASSWVSGIEQYF
V: TRBV28; D: NA; size: NA; J: TRBJ1-2; DNA: TGTGCCAGCAGTTTGAGTAGCTATGGCTACACCTTC; CDR3: CASSLSSYGYTF
V: TRBV5-1; D: NA; size: NA; J: TRBJ1-3; DNA: TGCGCCAGCAGCTTGGACACCTCTGGAAACACCATATATTTT; CDR3: CASSLDTSGNTIYF
V: TRBV3-1/TRBV3-2; D: NA; size: NA; J: TRBJ2-7; DNA: TGTGCCAGCAGCCAAGGCATGGCCGGACGGGGGCACGAGCAGTACTTC; CDR3: CASSQGMAGRGHEQYF
V: TRBV5-1; D: TRBD1; size: once; J: TRBJ1-6; DNA: TGCGCCAGCAGCTTGGTTCGGACAGGGGGCGCAGGTTCACCCCTCCACTTT; CDR3: CASSLVRTGGAGSPLHF